Listed here are 15 T cell receptor beta chains from one sample, sequenced in a study of cytomegalovirus exposure and HLA in healthy donors. The PCR contained 60 Vbeta and 13 Jbeta primers. Assay: immunoSEQ multiplex PCR; the TCRdb copy retains only in-frame clones and omits some. The data hold about 110,000 clones, with 60% to 80% observed a single time. Material: PBMCs. Receptor source: a man in his forties or fifties in good health and CMV-seronegative.

The J gene is TRBJ1-2, the V gene TRBV18; no definite D call. V lost 6 bases and J lost 7, with 18 bases in between. CDR1 and CDR2 from the germline V gene are KGHSH and LQKENI. The CDR3 spans 14 residues. The CDR3 DNA is TGTGCCAGCTCGTTACCTGTTGAGGGAGGTGGCTACACCTTC. Translation: CASSLPVEGGGYTF.

This clone appeared once. The rearrangement links TRBV5-1 to TRBJ1-6; 9 bases align to TRBD1. The CDR3 length is 17 residues. Trimming removed 5 bases from V and 7 bases from J; junction bases left unmatched: 13. CDR1 and CDR2 from the germline V gene are SGHRS and YFSETQ. The CDR3 bases are TGCGCCAGCAGTCGGGACAGGGAGGTCTATACGAATTCACCCCTCCACTTT. Its protein is CASSRDREVYTNSPLHF.

This clone showed up just once. The chain employs TRBV6-1 and TRBJ2-7, with 9 bases lining up with TRBD2. V shed 7 bases, J shed 4 bases, and the junction held 5 bases outside the gene matches. The CDR3 consists of 13 residues. Looked up from germline, CDR1 is MNHNS and CDR2 is SASEGT. CDR3 nucleotides: TGTGCCAGCAAGGCGGGGGGGCTTTACGAGCAGTACTTC. It codes for CASKAGGLYEQYF.

Points on this clone: Compared with germline, one end of the junction differs, possibly owing to a read error. J is TRBJ1-2 and V is TRBV7-9, with 7 bases aligning to TRBD1. This CDR3 region has 13 residues. Per the germline V gene, CDR1 is SEHNR and CDR2 is FQNEAQ (reference sequence). This CDR3 is CSSSFEQGNGYTF. Written as DNA, the CDR3 is TGTTCCAGCAGCTTCGAACAGGGGAATGGCTACACCTTC.

The chain employs TRBV7-9 and TRBJ1-4; D is ambiguous. The CDR3 consists of 15 residues. V was trimmed by 4 bases and J by 4 bases, leaving 13 bases between them. The germline gives CDR1 SEHNR, CDR2 FQNEAQ (reference sequence). The chain's CDR3 is CASSSPETFNEKLFF. As DNA, the CDR3 is TGTGCCAGCAGCTCCCCCGAGACATTTAATGAAAAACTGTTTTTT. Drawing the rest from reference TRBV7-9 and TRBJ1-4, the complete variable domain is DTGVSQNPRHKITKRGQNVTFRCDPISEHNRLYWYRQTLGQGPEFLTYFQNEAQLEKSRLLSDRFSAERPKGSFSTLEIQRTEQGDSAMYLCASSSPETFNEKLFFGSGTQLSVL.

The chain combines TRBV4-1 with TRBJ2-5; the D gene is possibly TRBD1 (6 bases). The V gene lost 1 base and the J gene lost 5 bases, with 17 bases spanning the gap. The CDR3 runs to 16 residues. The V gene's germline CDR1 is MGHRA and CDR2 YSYEKL. The CDR3 spells CASSQVRIGGAETQYF. The CDR3 DNA reads TGCGCCAGCAGCCAAGTCCGAATAGGGGGTGCGGAGACCCAGTACTTC.

The genes are TRBV29-1 and TRBJ2-3; 8 bases are a match to TRBD2. Germline CDR1 reads SQVTM; CDR2 reads ANQGSEA. V gave up 0 bases and J gave up 1 base; unmatched junction bases: 3. This CDR3 contains 15 residues. This chain's CDR3 is CSVEERRGGTDTQYF. CDR3 sequence (DNA): TGCAGCGTTGAAGAAAGGCGGGGGGGCACAGATACGCAGTATTTT.

The V call is TRBV19, the J call TRBJ1-6; 9 bases are shared with TRBD1. Losses at the gene ends were 7 bases for V and 3 bases for J; bases not matched to a gene: 4. The germline CDR1 and CDR2 sequences are LNHDA and SQIVND (reference sequence). This CDR3 comprises 15 residues. The CDR3 sequence is CASTADRGYNSPLHF. The CDR3 DNA is TGTGCCAGTACCGCGGACAGGGGCTATAATTCACCCCTCCACTTT.

This clone was recorded only once. V is TRBV7-9 and J is TRBJ2-5, with D unresolved. With 5 bases removed from V and 0 bases from J, the gap between germline ends came to 13 bases. Germline V lookup: CDR1 SEHNR, CDR2 FQNEAQ (reference sequence). The CDR3 extends over 15 amino acids. The CDR3 here is CASSKPPENQETQYF. CDR3 nucleotides: TGTGCCAGCAGCAAGCCCCCGGAGAACCAAGAGACCCAGTACTTC.

This chain connects TRBV7-9 to TRBJ2-6; 8 nucleotides agree with TRBD1. The germline V gene encodes CDR1 SEHNR and CDR2 FQNEAQ (reference sequence). The CDR3 has 18 amino acids. V was pared by 5 bases and J by 0 bases, with 9 bases of the junction left unmatched. Here the CDR3 reads CASSTRTGPSSGANVLTF. Written as DNA, the CDR3 is TGTGCCAGCAGCACGAGGACAGGGCCGAGCTCTGGGGCCAACGTCCTGACTTTC.

The chain combines TRBV2 with TRBJ1-2, with D possibly matching TRBD1 (5 bases). The germline V gene has CDR1 SNHLY and CDR2 FYNNEI. V was pared by 9 bases and J by 4 bases, with 18 bases between. The length of the CDR3 is 14 residues. This CDR3 reads CARRVSGRGYGYTF. DNA of the CDR3: TGTGCCAGAAGGGTCTCGGGGAGGGGCTATGGCTACACCTTC.

The chain employs TRBV9 and TRBJ2-2; 7 nucleotides line up with TRBD2. Looked up from germline, CDR1 is SGDLS and CDR2 is YYNGEE. V lost 3 bases and J lost 1; bases outside the gene matches: 3. The CDR3 contains 15 residues. CDR3 coding DNA: TGTGCCAGCAGCGAGGGAGGGTGGAACACCGGGGAGCTGTTTTTT. Its protein is CASSEGGWNTGELFF.

This clone was detected once. CDR3 in DNA: TGTGCCAGCAGTGTGGGCGGGACAGGGGGCGACCGCTATGGCTACACCTTC. Amino acid sequence: CASSVGGTGGDRYGYTF. The chain employs TRBV6-1 and TRBJ1-2, with 12 bases aligning to TRBD1. The CDR3 length is 17 residues. V trimming: 4 bases; J trimming: 4 bases; junction bases outside the gene matches: 10. In germline, CDR1 is MNHNS, CDR2 SASEGT.

The chain carries TRBV6-1 and TRBJ2-7, with TRBD2 matching 7 bases. This CDR3 has 14 residues. Germline V gene lookup returns CDR1 MNHNS and CDR2 SASEGT. J gave up 2 bases and V 4 bases, and 5 bases lay outside the gene matches. CDR3 amino acids: CASSAGRSAYEQYF. The CDR3 DNA reads as TGTGCCAGCAGTGCCGGGAGGAGCGCCTACGAGCAGTACTTC.

The V call is TRBV6-5, the J call TRBJ2-2, with D tentatively TRBD2 (6 bases). Germline CDR1 reads MNHEY; CDR2 reads SVGAGI. Trimming took off 8 bases at V and 5 bases at J, with 12 bases between the two ends. This CDR3 spans 13 amino acids. In DNA form, the CDR3 reads TGTGCCAGCCTGATCAGCGGGACCGGGGAGCTGTTTTTT. This translates into CASLISGTGELFF.